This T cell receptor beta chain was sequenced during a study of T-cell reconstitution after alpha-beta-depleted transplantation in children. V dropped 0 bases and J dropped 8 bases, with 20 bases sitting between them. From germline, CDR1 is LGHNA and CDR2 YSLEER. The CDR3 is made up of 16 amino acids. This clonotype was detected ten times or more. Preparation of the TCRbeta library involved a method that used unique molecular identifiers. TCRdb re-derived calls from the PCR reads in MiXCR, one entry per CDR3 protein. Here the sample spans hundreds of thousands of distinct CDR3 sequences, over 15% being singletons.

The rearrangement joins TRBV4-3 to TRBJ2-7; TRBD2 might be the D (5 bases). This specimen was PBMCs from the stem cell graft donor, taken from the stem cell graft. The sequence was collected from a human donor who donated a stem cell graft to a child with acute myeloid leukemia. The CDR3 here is CASSQDWPGGSWKQYF. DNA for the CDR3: TGCGCCAGCAGCCAAGATTGGCCAGGAGGTTCTTGGAAGCAGTACTTC.